These 27 T cell receptor beta chains came from one sample sequenced in a study of OX40 agonist ivuxolimab in advanced cancers. TCRdb keeps only in-frame clones here, not all; method: immunoSEQ multiplex PCR. This table has 45,000 to 65,000 clones, about 88% appearing once. Sequenced here: CD4+ or CD8+ T cells sorted from blood, sampled in a trial of the OX40 agonist ivuxolimab. The origin of the receptors is an adult with an advanced solid tumor such as melanoma, head and neck, liver or kidney cancer.

The table lists this clone with a count of one. The J gene is TRBJ2-7, the V gene TRBV5-4; 13 bases line up with TRBD2. Trimming at V came to 4 bases and at J to 5 bases, leaving 6 bases not matched to a gene. CDR1 and CDR2 (germline): SGHNT, YYREEE (reference sequence). The CDR3 has 15 amino acids. The DNA for the CDR3 is TGTGCCAGCAGCGAGAGGACTAGCGGGAGTCACGAGCAGTACTTC. This encodes CASSERTSGSHEQYF.

The chain has TRBV28 and TRBJ2-5; 8 nucleotides match TRBD1. The trim removed 6 bases at V and 4 bases at J, leaving 10 bases unmatched. This CDR3 has 15 amino acids. Germline values: CDR1 MDHEN, CDR2 SYDVKM. The chain's CDR3 is CASSRSAGGVETQYF. The CDR3 nucleotides are TGTGCCAGCAGCCGCAGTGCAGGGGGCGTAGAGACCCAGTACTTC.

The chain couples TRBV2 to TRBJ2-5; no clear D. Trimming pared 1 base from V and 1 base from J, leaving 10 bases between. Germline V gives CDR1 SNHLY, CDR2 FYNNEI. The CDR3 is 15 residues long. The CDR3: CASSEGKRFQETQYF. The CDR3 DNA reads TGTGCCAGCAGTGAAGGGAAAAGGTTCCAAGAGACCCAGTACTTC. Supplemented by reference TRBV2 and TRBJ2-5, the full variable domain reads EPEVTQTPSHQVTQMGQEVILRCVPISNHLYFYWYRQILGQKVEFLVSFYNNEISEKSEIFDDQFSVERPDGSNFTLKIRSTKLEDSAMYFCASSEGKRFQETQYFGPGTRLLVL.

This clone was counted between two and nine times. The chain uses TRBV6-1 and TRBJ2-5; D gene unclear. From germline, CDR1 is MNHNS and CDR2 SASEGT. This CDR3 contains 17 residues. The V gene lost 3 bases and the J gene lost 3 bases, with 20 bases spanning the gap. The CDR3, as DNA: TGTGCCAGCAGTGACAGTTTGGGTGCCCTTGGTAAAGAGACCCAGTACTTC. It specifies CASSDSLGALGKETQYF.

V is TRBV6-1 and J is TRBJ2-1, with 8 bases aligning to TRBD1. After removal of 5 bases from V and 6 bases from J, the junction contained 6 bases not matched to a gene. The CDR3 contains 14 residues. CDR1 is MNHNS and CDR2 is SASEGT in the germline V gene. CDR3 nucleotides: TGTGCCAGCAGTATAGGACAGGGATCCAATGAGCAGTTCTTC. As protein: CASSIGQGSNEQFF.

The V and J genes are TRBV6-6 and TRBJ2-1; D may match TRBD1 or TRBD2 (5 bases each). The ends were cut back, 0 bases at V and 8 bases at J, with 8 bases in the middle. The germline V gene encodes CDR1 MNHNY and CDR2 SVGAGI (reference sequence). There are 13 residues in the CDR3. CDR3 in DNA: TGTGCCAGCAGTTACTCGAGGGGCTATGAGCAGTTCTTC. Protein sequence: CASSYSRGYEQFF.

The chain joins TRBV27 to TRBJ1-1, with 11 bases that match TRBD1. Unmatched junction bases numbered 10, after V lost 5 bases and J lost 5 bases. The germline V gene encodes CDR1 MNHEY and CDR2 SMNVEV (reference sequence). CDR3 length: 16 amino acids. CDR3 coding DNA: TGTGCCAGCAGTCGGACAGGGGGCGCCGGGGGGACTGAAGCTTTCTTT. Residues: CASSRTGGAGGTEAFF.

Points on this clone: The same CDR3 is also encoded by other DNA sequences in this sample. This chain joins TRBV27 and TRBJ1-4; D might be TRBD1 (6 bases). The CDR3 extends over 14 amino acids. Germline CDR1 MNHEY, CDR2 SMNVEV (reference sequence). V was pared by 5 bases and J by 4 bases, with 11 bases between. DNA for the CDR3: TGTGCCAGCAGTGTGACAGGTGGTAATGAAAAACTGTTTTTT. It encodes CASSVTGGNEKLFF.

The rearrangement uses TRBV5-6 and TRBJ1-1, with TRBD1 matching over 8 bases. Trimming removed 0 bases from V and 2 bases from J; junction bases left unmatched: 0. Germline-derived CDR1 and CDR2 are SGHDT and YYEEEE. The CDR3 is 14 residues long. The DNA of the CDR3 is TGTGCCAGCAGCTTGGCAGGGGGCAACACTGAAGCTTTCTTT. This gives the protein CASSLAGGNTEAFF.

The rearrangement joins TRBV6-6 to TRBJ2-3, with 10 bases aligning to TRBD2. The CDR3 is made up of 16 amino acids. The germline V gene has CDR1 MNHNY and CDR2 SVGAGI (reference sequence). Germline trimming cut 5 bases from V and 7 bases from J; bases unmatched to any gene: 12. CDR3 sequence reads: CASSLGTSVPQNTQYF. The CDR3 DNA sequence: TGTGCCAGCAGTCTAGGGACTAGCGTACCACAGAATACGCAGTATTTT.

CDR3 region: CASSPFILLGSVNTEAFF. The CDR3 DNA reads as TGTGCCAGCAGTCCATTCATCCTCCTGGGATCGGTGAACACTGAAGCTTTCTTT. The V gene is TRBV27, the J gene TRBJ1-1; D remains ambiguous. Germline-derived CDR1 and CDR2 are MNHEY and SMNVEV (reference sequence). Trimming took off 5 bases at V and 0 bases at J, with 22 bases between the two ends. This CDR3 has 18 amino acids.

The chain employs TRBV28 and TRBJ2-2; TRBD1 agrees at 9 bases. Germline-derived CDR1 and CDR2 are MDHEN and SYDVKM. Trimming cost V 6 bases and J 6 bases; bases outside gene matches: 14. This CDR3 is 17 amino acids long. This chain's CDR3 is CASRQGAGTGNAGELFF. The CDR3 DNA reads TGTGCCAGCAGACAGGGAGCCGGGACAGGGAATGCCGGGGAGCTGTTTTTT.

The chain joins TRBV6-7 to TRBJ2-1; perhaps TRBD1 as D (6 bases). TRBV6-7 is labeled an ORF, and its function is uncertain. V was trimmed by 4 bases and J by 8 bases, leaving 18 bases between them. The CDR3 length is 15 residues. The CDR3 here is CASSSQWTELDEQFF. CDR3 nucleotide sequence: TGTGCCAGCAGTTCACAATGGACAGAGCTGGATGAGCAGTTCTTC.

The rearrangement joins TRBV27 to TRBJ1-3; D is unclear. The V end was cut by 0 bases, the J end by 5 bases, with 5 bases between. The CDR3 runs 13 residues. CDR1 MNHEY and CDR2 SMNVEV come from the germline V gene (reference sequence). The CDR3 DNA is TGTGCCAGCAGTTTATCATCGCGAAACACCATATATTTT. Encoded protein: CASSLSSRNTIYF.

The gene calls are TRBV5-4 and TRBJ2-5; D unresolved. The V end was cut by 0 bases, the J end by 5 bases, with 11 bases between. The CDR3 covers 14 residues. The germline V gene has CDR1 SGHNT and CDR2 YYREEE (reference sequence). The CDR3 is CASSLAGLSETQYF. In DNA, the CDR3 is TGTGCCAGCAGCTTGGCTGGCCTATCGGAGACCCAGTACTTC.

V and J are TRBV6-5 and TRBJ1-1; TRBD1 is a possible D gene (5 bases). With 6 bases removed from V and 2 bases from J, the gap between germline ends came to 13 bases. The length of the CDR3 is 14 residues. Germline V gives CDR1 MNHEY, CDR2 SVGAGI. The CDR3 protein is CASSPDGGNTEAFF. CDR3 DNA sequence: TGTGCCAGCAGCCCTGATGGGGGTAACACTGAAGCTTTCTTT.

This chain connects TRBV19 to TRBJ2-2; D perhaps matches TRBD1 (5 bases). V dropped 9 bases and J dropped 3 bases, with 14 bases sitting between them. Looked up from germline, CDR1 is LNHDA and CDR2 is SQIVND (reference sequence). The CDR3 totals 14 residues. The CDR3 sequence is CASRNWGDTGELFF. CDR3 DNA sequence: TGTGCCAGCAGAAATTGGGGCGACACCGGGGAGCTGTTTTTT.

In its sample, this clone was seen a few times. The chain is built from TRBV5-5 and TRBJ1-4, with a weak D call TRBD1 (6 bases). Germline CDR1 reads SGHKS; CDR2 reads YYEKEE (reference sequence). V lost 4 bases, J lost 6 bases, and 10 bases lay in between. The CDR3 totals 13 residues. This chain's CDR3 is CASSPRTDEKLFF. The CDR3 DNA reads as TGTGCCAGCAGCCCCCGGACAGATGAAAAACTGTTTTTT.

The chain uses TRBV30 and TRBJ2-1; 9 bases are shared with TRBD2. The CDR3 is 17 residues long. Looked up from germline, CDR1 is GTSNPN and CDR2 is SVGIG (reference sequence). Trimming cost V 5 bases and J 0 bases; bases outside gene matches: 11. The CDR3 sequence is CAWGASSGASSYNEQFF. The CDR3 nucleotides are TGTGCCTGGGGAGCGTCTAGCGGGGCCAGCTCCTACAATGAGCAGTTCTTC. Full variable domain (missing parts from reference TRBV30 and TRBJ2-1): SQTIHQWPATLVQPVGSPLSLECTVEGTSNPNLYWYRQAAGRGLQLLFYSVGIGQISSEVPQNLSASRPQDRQFILSSKKLLLSDSGFYLCAWGASSGASSYNEQFFGPGTRLTVL.

The rearrangement joins TRBV28 to TRBJ2-7; D gene uncertain. Germline loops: CDR1 MDHEN, CDR2 SYDVKM. There are 15 residues in the CDR3. The V end was cut by 3 bases, the J end by 1 base, with 13 bases between. CDR3 bases: TGTGCCAGCAGTTTTCCTGGGGATTCGTCCTACGAGCAGTACTTC. Its translation is CASSFPGDSSYEQYF.

This clone was found once. This sequence joins TRBV19 and TRBJ1-5; D unresolved. The V gene's germline CDR1 is LNHDA and CDR2 SQIVND (reference sequence). The CDR3 is 13 amino acids. The germline V and J ends were trimmed by 6 bases and 0 bases, with 6 bases remaining between them. The CDR3 loop is CASREYSNQPQHF. In nucleotides, the CDR3 is TGTGCCAGTAGGGAATATAGCAATCAGCCCCAGCATTTT.

The chain employs TRBV19 and TRBJ2-5; 8 positions agree with TRBD2. The CDR3 contains 16 residues. Germline V gene data show CDR1 as LNHDA and CDR2 as SQIVND (reference sequence). V was clipped by 1 base and J by 4 bases; unmatched bases: 8. The CDR3 region is CASSIGASGYPETQYF. The CDR3 bases are TGTGCCAGTAGTATAGGTGCTAGCGGGTACCCAGAGACCCAGTACTTC. Using reference TRBV19 and TRBJ2-5 for the parts outside the CDR3, the full variable domain is DGGITQSPKYLFRKEGQNVTLSCEQNLNHDAMYWYRQDPGQGLRLIYYSQIVNDFQKGDIAEGYSVSREKKESFPLTVTSAQKNPTAFYLCASSIGASGYPETQYFGPGTRLLVL.

The V call is TRBV5-6, the J call TRBJ2-6; 10 bases line up with TRBD1. V was pared by 3 bases and J by 3 bases, with 3 bases of the junction left unmatched. The CDR3 length is 16 residues. Per the germline V gene, CDR1 is SGHDT and CDR2 is YYEEEE. CDR3 in DNA: TGTGCCAGCAGCTCCCGGGACAGGGGTGGGGCCAACGTCCTGACTTTC. Protein product: CASSSRDRGGANVLTF.

V and J are TRBV7-2 and TRBJ2-3; no reliable D call. Trimming took 2 bases from V and 3 from J, leaving 12 bases between them. The germline V gene encodes CDR1 SGHTA and CDR2 FQGNSA. This CDR3 region has 15 residues. The CDR3 spells CASSLTFVRTDTQYF. The CDR3 DNA sequence: TGTGCCAGCAGCTTAACATTTGTGAGGACAGATACGCAGTATTTT.

This chain connects TRBV7-2 to TRBJ2-3, with D hard to call. The CDR3 extends over 14 amino acids. V shed 1 base and J shed 4 bases, with 9 bases lying between them. Germline CDR1 reads SGHTA; CDR2 reads FQGNSA. DNA for the CDR3: TGTGCCAGCAGCTTAGGAAAAAGGGCAGATACGCAGTATTTT. Translated, it gives CASSLGKRADTQYF.

V and J are TRBV6-1 and TRBJ1-2, with 8 bases identical to TRBD1. This CDR3 spans 10 amino acids. Germline V CDR1 and CDR2: MNHNS, SASEGT. The chain's CDR3 is CSTGDYGYTF. CDR3 in DNA: TGTTCGACAGGGGACTATGGCTACACCTTC.

This clone was counted only a few times. The chain uses TRBV6-1 and TRBJ2-1, with 9 bases aligning to TRBD2. This CDR3 spans 15 amino acids. Germline values: CDR1 MNHNS, CDR2 SASEGT. V gave up 2 bases and J gave up 4 bases; unmatched junction bases: 3. The DNA of the CDR3 is TGTGCCAGCAGTGAACGGGCGGGAGGGTACAATGAGCAGTTCTTC. As protein: CASSERAGGYNEQFF.